Reported below is one TCR beta chain. Its antigen remains unknown. Treatment defined: roughly nine-day PBMC culture with coronavirus spike peptide pools or control peptides (ViraFEST assay). Unexposed donor CD4+ T cells predated the COVID-19 pandemic, collected 2011-2018. Replacement of half the medium with fresh IL-2 medium took place on days 3 and 7. CDR3 length equals 15 residues. J was trimmed by 5 bases and V by 4 bases; bases with no gene match: 10. Germline CDR1 reads LGHNA; CDR2 reads YNFKEQ. Sequencing of DNA taken from cultured CD4+ T cells relied on the Oncomine TCR Beta short-read assay. MiXCR was run by TCRdb on the PCR reads, yielding one entry per CDR3 protein. The data show 6,500 to 7,500 distinct CDR3 sequences, approximately 40% seen once. This specimen comes from a study of vaccination and CD4 T cells after COVID-19. Study in general: Overlapping spike peptides served as the stimulus for the cells. These peptides came from SARS-CoV-2 and from the common cold coronaviruses HCoV-NL63, HCoV-OC43 and HCoV-229E.

The origin of this receptor is a human donor in good health. This chain connects TRBV4-2 to TRBJ2-5, with 7 bases lining up with TRBD2. Sequenced sample: CD4+ T cells from blood, cultured in vitro. CDR3 nucleotides: TGTGCCAGCAGCCCTCAGGAAGCGGGGCGGGAGACCCAGTACTTC. It encodes CASSPQEAGRETQYF.